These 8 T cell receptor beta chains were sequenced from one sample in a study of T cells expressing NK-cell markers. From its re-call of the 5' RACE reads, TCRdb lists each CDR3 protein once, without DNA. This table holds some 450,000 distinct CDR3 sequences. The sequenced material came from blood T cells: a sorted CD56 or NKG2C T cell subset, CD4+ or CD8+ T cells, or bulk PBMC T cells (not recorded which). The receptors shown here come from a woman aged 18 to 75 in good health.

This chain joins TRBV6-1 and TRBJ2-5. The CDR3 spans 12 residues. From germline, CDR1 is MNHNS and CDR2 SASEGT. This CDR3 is CASRWGRETQYF.

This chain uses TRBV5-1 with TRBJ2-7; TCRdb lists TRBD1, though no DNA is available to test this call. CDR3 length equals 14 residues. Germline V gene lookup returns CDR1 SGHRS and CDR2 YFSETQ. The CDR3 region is CASREGQSSYEQYF.

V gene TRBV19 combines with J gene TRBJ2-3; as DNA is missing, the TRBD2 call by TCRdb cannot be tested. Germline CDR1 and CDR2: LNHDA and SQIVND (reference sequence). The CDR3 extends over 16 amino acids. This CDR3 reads CASSIQLGASTDTQYF.

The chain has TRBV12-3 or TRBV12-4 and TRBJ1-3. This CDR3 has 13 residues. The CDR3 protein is CASTRHSGNTIYF.

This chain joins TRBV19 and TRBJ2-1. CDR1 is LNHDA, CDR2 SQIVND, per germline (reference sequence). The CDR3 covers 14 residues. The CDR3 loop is CASSVASSYNEQFF.

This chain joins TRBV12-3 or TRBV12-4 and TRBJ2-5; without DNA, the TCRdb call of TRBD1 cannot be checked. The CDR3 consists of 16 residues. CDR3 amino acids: CASSLGGKLTRETQYF.

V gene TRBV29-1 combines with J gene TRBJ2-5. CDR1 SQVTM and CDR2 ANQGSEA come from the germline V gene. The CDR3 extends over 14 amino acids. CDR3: CSLKLTPTGETQYF.

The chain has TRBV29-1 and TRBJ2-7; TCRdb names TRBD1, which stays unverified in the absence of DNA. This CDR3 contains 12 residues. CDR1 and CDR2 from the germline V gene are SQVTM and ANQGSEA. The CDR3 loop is CSVFWGAEEQYF.